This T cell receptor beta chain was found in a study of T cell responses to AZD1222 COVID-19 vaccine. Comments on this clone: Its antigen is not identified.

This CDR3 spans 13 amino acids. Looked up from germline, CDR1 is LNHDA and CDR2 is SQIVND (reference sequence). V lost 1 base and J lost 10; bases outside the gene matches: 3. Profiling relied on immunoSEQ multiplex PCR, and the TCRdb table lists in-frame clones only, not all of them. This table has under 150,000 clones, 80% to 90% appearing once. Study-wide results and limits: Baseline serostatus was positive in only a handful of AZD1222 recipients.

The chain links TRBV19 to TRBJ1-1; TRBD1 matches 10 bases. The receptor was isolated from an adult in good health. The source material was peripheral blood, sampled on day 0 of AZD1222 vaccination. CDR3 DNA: TGTGCCAGTAGTATAGGGACAGGGGGAAGAGCTTTCTTT. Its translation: CASSIGTGGRAFF.